Listed below are T cell receptor beta chains from one sample, sequenced in a study of beta chain features in type 1 diabetes. Generated by immunoSEQ multiplex PCR, the TCRdb table keeps only in-frame clones and is missing some. The table shows nearly 350,000 clones, with 9.3% occurring only once. Sequencing was done on a sample of central memory CD4+ T cells from blood. These receptors were obtained from a man in his thirties or forties with type 1 diabetes. The CDR3 runs from the conserved cysteine through the conserved F or W. The order of the fields is clone size, D gene, J gene, V gene, CDR3 protein, CDR3 DNA. D genes are given only for firm matches. Expanded clones are given a class, and other clones once, few, many or no size at all.

few,.,TRBJ2-7,TRBV11-2,CASSLRTDHFHRLF,TGTGCCAGCAGCCTGAGGACAGACCACTTCCATCGGCTCTTC
.,TRBD1,TRBJ2-5,TRBV7-2,CASSFNGGQATETQYF,TGTGCCAGCAGCTTCAACGGGGGACAGGCCACGGAGACCCAGTACTTC
few,.,TRBJ1-2,TRBV30,CAWKRISYGYTF,TGTGCCTGGAAACGCATCAGCTATGGCTACACCTTC
.,TRBD1,TRBJ1-2,TRBV27,CASSSYRDSNYGYTF,TGTGCCAGCAGTTCCTACCGGGACAGTAACTATGGCTACACCTTC
.,.,TRBJ2-3,TRBV9,CASSVATAGWGDTQYF,TGTGCCAGCAGCGTAGCTACGGCGGGGTGGGGAGATACGCAGTATTTT
.,.,TRBJ2-7,TRBV5-1,CASSRTDYEQYF,TGCGCCAGCAGCAGGACAGACTACGAGCAGTACTTC
few,TRBD1,TRBJ1-6,TRBV28,CASSIPKDRGDSPLHF,TGTGCCAGCAGTATACCCAAGGACAGGGGCGATTCACCCCTCCACTTT
.,TRBD2,TRBJ2-3,TRBV11-2,CASSFLAGLGDTQYF,TGTGCCAGCAGCTTTCTAGCGGGGTTAGGAGATACGCAGTATTTT
few,.,TRBJ1-5,TRBV6-5,CASSEAPNQPQHF,TGTGCCAGCAGTGAAGCGCCGAATCAGCCCCAGCATTTT
.,.,TRBJ2-3,TRBV4-1,CASSQEEGAADTQYF,TGCGCCAGCAGCCAAGAGGAGGGTGCGGCAGATACGCAGTATTTT
few,.,TRBJ1-1,TRBV5-1,CASSLLSDTEAFF,TGCGCCAGCAGCTTGTTATCGGACACTGAAGCTTTCTTT
many,.,TRBJ2-1,TRBV19,CATQYGLGYNEQFF,TGTGCCACTCAATATGGGCTGGGCTACAATGAGCAGTTCTTC
.,.,TRBJ1-5,TRBV5-1,CASSLEGHSNQPQHF,TGCGCCAGCAGCTTGGAGGGACACAGCAATCAGCCCCAGCATTTT
.,.,TRBJ1-1,TRBV4-1,CASSPHSARGLDTEAFF,TGCGCCAGCAGCCCTCATTCGGCCCGGGGACTGGACACTGAAGCTTTCTTT
many,.,TRBJ1-2,TRBV5-1,CASSLVAGSVGYTF,TGCGCCAGCAGCTTGGTGGCAGGAAGCGTTGGCTACACCTTC
.,.,TRBJ2-2,TRBV7-9,CASSLVGGIGELFF,TGTGCCAGCAGCTTAGTTGGCGGGATCGGGGAGCTGTTTTTT
few,TRBD1,TRBJ2-3,TRBV30,CAYTPGTGRADTQYF,TGTGCCTATACGCCCGGGACAGGGCGGGCAGATACGCAGTATTTT
few,TRBD1,TRBJ2-7,TRBV4-2,CASSQENRGPYEQYF,TGTGCCAGCAGCCAAGAAAACAGGGGGCCCTACGAGCAGTACTTC
.,.,TRBJ2-6,TRBV4-3,CASSLGLYSGANVLTF,TGCGCCAGCAGCCTCGGACTGTACTCTGGGGCCAACGTCCTGACTTTC
.,TRBD1,TRBJ1-5,TRBV7-2,CASSLAGTGNNQPQHF,TGTGCCAGCAGCTTAGCCGGGACAGGGAACAATCAGCCCCAGCATTTT
.,.,TRBJ1-1,TRBV29-1,CSVEEVEGSGAFF,TGCAGCGTTGAAGAAGTTGAGGGGTCGGGAGCTTTCTTT
few,TRBD1,TRBJ2-6,TRBV2,CASSPGQGRGANVLTF,TGTGCCAGCAGCCCGGGACAGGGGAGAGGGGCCAACGTCCTGACTTTC
.,TRBD2,TRBJ2-3,TRBV28,CASSRNQGGDTQYF,TGTGCCAGCAGCCGTAATCAGGGAGGGGATACGCAGTATTTT
few,.,TRBJ1-1,TRBV5-1,CASSLEQGNTEAFF,TGCGCCAGCAGCTTGGAACAGGGGAACACTGAAGCTTTCTTT
.,.,TRBJ2-1,TRBV27,CASSLRGFDEQFF,TGTGCCAGCAGTTTGCGAGGGTTCGATGAGCAGTTCTTC
.,TRBD1,TRBJ1-4,TRBV28,CASRKGGGVGKLFF,TGTGCCAGCAGAAAAGGGGGCGGGGTAGGAAAACTGTTTTTT
few,.,TRBJ2-1,TRBV11-3,CASSLGAGDNEQFF,TGTGCCAGCAGCTTAGGGGCAGGTGACAATGAGCAGTTCTTC
many,TRBD1,TRBJ2-1,TRBV7-7,CASSFQPDRDGEQFF,TGTGCCAGCAGCTTTCAGCCGGACAGGGACGGTGAGCAGTTCTTC
few,TRBD1,TRBJ2-3,TRBV18,CASSPPGFEVRQGVTDTQYF,TGTGCCAGCTCACCACCGGGGTTTGAGGTTCGACAGGGGGTCACAGATACGCAGTATTTT
.,.,TRBJ2-2,TRBV18,CASSPAATGELFF,TGTGCCAGCTCACCCGCTGCCACCGGGGAGCTGTTTTTT
.,.,TRBJ2-7,TRBV6-1,CASSVQGTANRYEQYF,TGTGCCAGCAGTGTCCAAGGTACAGCAAATCGTTACGAGCAGTACTTC
.,.,TRBJ1-5,TRBV5-1,CASSLWGAEAQPQHF,TGCGCCAGCAGCTTGTGGGGGGCTGAAGCTCAGCCCCAGCATTTT
.,.,TRBJ2-6,TRBV18,CASSPAGSSGANVLTF,TGTGCCAGCTCACCCGCAGGGTCCTCTGGGGCCAACGTCCTGACTTTC
.,.,TRBJ2-7,TRBV23-1,CASSLRQRFYEQYF,TGCGCCAGCAGTCTCAGGCAGAGGTTCTACGAGCAGTACTTC
few,TRBD2,TRBJ2-5,TRBV7-8,CASRPSGGLQETQYF,TGTGCCAGCAGACCTAGCGGGGGACTACAAGAGACCCAGTACTTC
.,TRBD2,TRBJ2-3,TRBV18,CASSPGAGGTDTQYF,TGTGCCAGCTCACCAGGAGCGGGGGGGACAGATACGCAGTATTTT